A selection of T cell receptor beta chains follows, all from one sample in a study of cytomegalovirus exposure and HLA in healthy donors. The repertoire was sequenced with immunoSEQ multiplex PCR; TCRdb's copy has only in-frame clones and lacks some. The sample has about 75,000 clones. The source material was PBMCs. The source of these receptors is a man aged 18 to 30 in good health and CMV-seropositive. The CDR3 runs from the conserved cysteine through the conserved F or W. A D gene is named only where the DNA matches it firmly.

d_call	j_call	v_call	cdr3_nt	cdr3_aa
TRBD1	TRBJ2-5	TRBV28	TGTGCCAGCAGTTTCAAGCCCGACTCCGGGACAGGGCTGGAGACCCAGTACTTC	CASSFKPDSGTGLETQYF
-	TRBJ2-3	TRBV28	TGTGCCAGCAGTTCGGACGGGCAGGGGACAGATACGCAGTATTTT	CASSSDGQGTDTQYF
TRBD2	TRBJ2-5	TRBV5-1	TGCGCCAGCAGCGGGGGTTTTTCGGTAGCGGGGCAAGAGACCCAGTACTTC	CASSGGFSVAGQETQYF
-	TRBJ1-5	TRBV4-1	TGCGCCAGCAGCCAAGCTCCAGGGGACAATCAGCCCCAGCATTTT	CASSQAPGDNQPQHF
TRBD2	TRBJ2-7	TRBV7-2	TGTGCCAGCAGCTTAACGCGGACTAGTTCCCACGAGCAGTACTTC	CASSLTRTSSHEQYF
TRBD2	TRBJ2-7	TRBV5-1	TGCGCCAGCAGCGTCCAGGGAGGGATAATCGAGCAGTACTTC	CASSVQGGIIEQYF
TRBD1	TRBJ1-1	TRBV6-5	TGTGCCAGCAGTCTCGGACAGGGTGGATTCACTGAAGCTTTCTTT	CASSLGQGGFTEAFF
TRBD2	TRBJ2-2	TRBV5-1	TGCGCCAGCAGCTGGGGACTAGCGGATAACACCGGGGAGCTGTTTTTT	CASSWGLADNTGELFF
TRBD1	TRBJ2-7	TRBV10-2	TGCGCCAGCAGTGGGAGACAGGGTAACTACGAGCAGTACTTC	CASSGRQGNYEQYF
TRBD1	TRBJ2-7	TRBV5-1	TGCGCCAGCGGCAAGCCGGGACAGAATAATAACGAGCAGTACTTC	CASGKPGQNNNEQYF
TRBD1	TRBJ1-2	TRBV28	TGTGCCAGCAGGGGACAGGGGGCGAAATCCTATGGCTACACCTTC	CASRGQGAKSYGYTF